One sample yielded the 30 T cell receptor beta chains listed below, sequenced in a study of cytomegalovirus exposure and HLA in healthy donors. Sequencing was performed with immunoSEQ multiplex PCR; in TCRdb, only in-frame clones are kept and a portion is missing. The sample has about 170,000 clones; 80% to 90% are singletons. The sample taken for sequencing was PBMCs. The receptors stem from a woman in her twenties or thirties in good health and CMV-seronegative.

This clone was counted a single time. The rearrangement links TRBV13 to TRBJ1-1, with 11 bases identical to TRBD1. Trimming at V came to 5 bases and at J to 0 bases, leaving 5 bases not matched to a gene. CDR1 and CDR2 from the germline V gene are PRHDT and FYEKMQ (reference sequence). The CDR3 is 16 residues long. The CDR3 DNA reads TGTGCCAGCAGCGGAGGACAGGGGGCCATGAACACTGAAGCTTTCTTT. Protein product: CASSGGQGAMNTEAFF.

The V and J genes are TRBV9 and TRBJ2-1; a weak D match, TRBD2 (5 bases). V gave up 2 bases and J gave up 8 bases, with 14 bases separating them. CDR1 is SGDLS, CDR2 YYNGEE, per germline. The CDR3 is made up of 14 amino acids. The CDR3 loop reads CASSVRTFDDEQFF. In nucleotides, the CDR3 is TGTGCCAGCAGCGTGAGGACTTTTGACGATGAGCAGTTCTTC.

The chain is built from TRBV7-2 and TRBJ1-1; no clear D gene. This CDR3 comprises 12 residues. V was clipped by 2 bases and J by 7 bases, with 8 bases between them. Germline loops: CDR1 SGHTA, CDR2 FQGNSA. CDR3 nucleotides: TGTGCCAGCAGCTTAAGCCATAGTGAAGCTTTCTTT. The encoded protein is CASSLSHSEAFF.

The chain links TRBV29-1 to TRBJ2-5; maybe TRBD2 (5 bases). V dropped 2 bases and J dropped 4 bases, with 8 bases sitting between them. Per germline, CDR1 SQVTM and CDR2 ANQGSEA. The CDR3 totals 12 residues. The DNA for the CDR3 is TGCAGCGTTGAATTCCGGGGAGAGACCCAGTACTTC. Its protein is CSVEFRGETQYF.

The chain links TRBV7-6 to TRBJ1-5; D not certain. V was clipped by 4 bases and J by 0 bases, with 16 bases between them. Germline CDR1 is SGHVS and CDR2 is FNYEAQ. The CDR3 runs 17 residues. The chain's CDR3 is CASSSLGGENSNQPQHF. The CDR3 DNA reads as TGTGCCAGCAGCTCACTGGGCGGAGAAAATAGCAATCAGCCCCAGCATTTT.

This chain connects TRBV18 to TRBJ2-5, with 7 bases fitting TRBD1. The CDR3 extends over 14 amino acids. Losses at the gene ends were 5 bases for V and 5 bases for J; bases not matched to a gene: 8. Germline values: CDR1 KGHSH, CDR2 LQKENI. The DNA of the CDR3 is TGTGCCAGCTCAGCTATCGACAGGGTGGAGACCCAGTACTTC. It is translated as CASSAIDRVETQYF.

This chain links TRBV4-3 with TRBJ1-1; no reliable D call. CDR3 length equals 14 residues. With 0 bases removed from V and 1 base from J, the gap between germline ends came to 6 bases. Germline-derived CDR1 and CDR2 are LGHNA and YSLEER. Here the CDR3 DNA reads TGCGCCAGCAGCCAAGATAGATGGAACACTGAAGCTTTCTTT. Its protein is CASSQDRWNTEAFF.

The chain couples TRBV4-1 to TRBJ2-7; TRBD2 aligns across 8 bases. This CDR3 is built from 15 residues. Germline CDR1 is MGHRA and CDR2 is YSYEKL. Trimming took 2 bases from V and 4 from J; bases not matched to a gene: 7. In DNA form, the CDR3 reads TGCGCCAGCAGCCAAACGGGGGGGTCGTCGTACGAGCAGTACTTC. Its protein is CASSQTGGSSYEQYF.

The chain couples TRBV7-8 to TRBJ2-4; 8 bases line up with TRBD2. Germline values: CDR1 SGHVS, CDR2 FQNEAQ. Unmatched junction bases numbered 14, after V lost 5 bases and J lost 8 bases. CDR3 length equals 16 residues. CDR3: CASSGRGGTGGDIQYF. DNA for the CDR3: TGTGCCAGCAGCGGACGAGGAGGTACGGGAGGGGACATTCAGTACTTC.

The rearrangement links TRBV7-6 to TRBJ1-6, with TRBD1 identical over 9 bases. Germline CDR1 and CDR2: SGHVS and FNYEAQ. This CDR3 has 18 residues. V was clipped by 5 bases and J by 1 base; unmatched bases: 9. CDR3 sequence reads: CASSGTGTGRSYNSPLHF. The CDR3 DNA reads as TGTGCCAGCAGCGGAACCGGGACAGGGAGGTCCTATAATTCACCCCTCCACTTT.

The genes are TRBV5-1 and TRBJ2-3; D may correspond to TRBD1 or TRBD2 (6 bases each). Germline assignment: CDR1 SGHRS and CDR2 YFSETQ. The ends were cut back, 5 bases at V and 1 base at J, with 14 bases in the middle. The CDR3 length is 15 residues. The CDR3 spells CASSGPGGGTDTQYF. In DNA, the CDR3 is TGCGCCAGCAGTGGCCCCGGGGGCGGCACAGATACGCAGTATTTT.

The CDR3 here is CASSERGLLGNTIYF. The CDR3 DNA sequence: TGTGCCAGCAGTGAGAGGGGGCTTCTAGGAAACACCATATATTTT. The chain couples TRBV2 to TRBJ1-3, with TRBD1 identical over 7 bases. Germline V CDR1 and CDR2: SNHLY, FYNNEI. V lost 3 bases and J lost 4; bases outside the gene matches: 6. The length of the CDR3 is 15 residues.

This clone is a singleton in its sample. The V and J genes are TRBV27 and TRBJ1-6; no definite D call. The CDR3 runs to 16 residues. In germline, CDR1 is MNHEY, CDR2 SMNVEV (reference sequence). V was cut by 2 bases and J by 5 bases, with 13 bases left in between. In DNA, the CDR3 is TGTGCCAGCAGTTTAGGGTTTTTGCGGCATAATTCACCCCTCCACTTT. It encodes CASSLGFLRHNSPLHF.

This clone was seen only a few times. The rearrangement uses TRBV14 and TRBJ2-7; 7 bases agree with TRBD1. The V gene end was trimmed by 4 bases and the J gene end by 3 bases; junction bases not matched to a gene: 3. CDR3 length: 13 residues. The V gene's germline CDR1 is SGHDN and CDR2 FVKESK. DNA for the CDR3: TGTGCCAGCAGCCCCCGGGACAGCTACGAGCAGTACTTC. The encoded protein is CASSPRDSYEQYF. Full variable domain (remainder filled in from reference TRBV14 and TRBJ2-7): EAGVTQFPSHSVIEKGQTVTLRCDPISGHDNLYWYRRVMGKEIKFLLHFVKESKQDESGMPNNRFLAERTGGTYSTLKVQPAELEDSGVYFCASSPRDSYEQYFGPGTRLTVT.

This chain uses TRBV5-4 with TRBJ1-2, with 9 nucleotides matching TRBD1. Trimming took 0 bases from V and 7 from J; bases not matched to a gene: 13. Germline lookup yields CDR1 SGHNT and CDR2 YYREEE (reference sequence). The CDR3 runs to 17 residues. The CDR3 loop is CASSLARDRVSPSGYTF. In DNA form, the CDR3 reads TGTGCCAGCAGCTTGGCCAGGGACAGGGTTTCCCCCTCTGGCTACACCTTC.

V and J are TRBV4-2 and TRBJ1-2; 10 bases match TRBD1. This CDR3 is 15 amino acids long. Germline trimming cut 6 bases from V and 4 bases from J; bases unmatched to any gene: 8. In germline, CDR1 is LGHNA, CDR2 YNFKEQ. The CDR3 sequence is CASSLGTGDLYGYTF. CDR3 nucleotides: TGTGCCAGCAGTCTTGGGACAGGGGATCTCTATGGCTACACCTTC.

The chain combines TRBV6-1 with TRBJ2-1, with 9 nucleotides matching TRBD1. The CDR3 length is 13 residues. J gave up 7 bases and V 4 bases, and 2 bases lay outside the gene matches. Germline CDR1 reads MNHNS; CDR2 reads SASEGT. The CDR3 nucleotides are TGTGCCAGCAGTGGGGACAGGGATAATGAGCAGTTCTTC. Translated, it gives CASSGDRDNEQFF.

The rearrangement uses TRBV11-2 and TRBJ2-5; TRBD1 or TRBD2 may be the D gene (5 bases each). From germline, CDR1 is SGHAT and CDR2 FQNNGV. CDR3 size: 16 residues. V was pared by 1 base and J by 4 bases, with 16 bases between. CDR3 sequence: CASSLGSLGVGETQYF. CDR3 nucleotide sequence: TGTGCCAGCAGCTTAGGATCTTTGGGGGTCGGAGAGACCCAGTACTTC.

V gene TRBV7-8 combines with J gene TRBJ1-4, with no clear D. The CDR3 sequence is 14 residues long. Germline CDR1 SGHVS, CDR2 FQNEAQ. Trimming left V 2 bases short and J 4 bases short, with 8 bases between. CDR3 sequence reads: CASSLLSSNEKLFF. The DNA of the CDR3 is TGTGCCAGCAGCTTATTGTCCAGTAATGAAAAACTGTTTTTT.

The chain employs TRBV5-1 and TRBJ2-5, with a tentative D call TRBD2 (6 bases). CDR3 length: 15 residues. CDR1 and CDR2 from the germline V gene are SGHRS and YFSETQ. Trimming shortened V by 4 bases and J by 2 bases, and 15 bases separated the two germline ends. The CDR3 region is CASSTAGTPQETQYF. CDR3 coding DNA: TGCGCCAGCAGCACCGCAGGGACTCCTCAAGAGACCCAGTACTTC.

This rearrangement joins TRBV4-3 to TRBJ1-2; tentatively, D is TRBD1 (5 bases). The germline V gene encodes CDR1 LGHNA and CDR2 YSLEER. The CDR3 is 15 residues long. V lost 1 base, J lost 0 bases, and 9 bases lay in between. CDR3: CASSQVAGPNYGYTF. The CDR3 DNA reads TGCGCCAGCAGCCAAGTGGCGGGGCCTAACTATGGCTACACCTTC.

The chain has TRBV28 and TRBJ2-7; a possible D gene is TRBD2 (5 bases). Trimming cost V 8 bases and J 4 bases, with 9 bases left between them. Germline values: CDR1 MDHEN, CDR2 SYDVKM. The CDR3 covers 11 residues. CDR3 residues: CASGSDYEQYF. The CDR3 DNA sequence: TGTGCCAGCGGGAGTGATTACGAGCAGTACTTC.

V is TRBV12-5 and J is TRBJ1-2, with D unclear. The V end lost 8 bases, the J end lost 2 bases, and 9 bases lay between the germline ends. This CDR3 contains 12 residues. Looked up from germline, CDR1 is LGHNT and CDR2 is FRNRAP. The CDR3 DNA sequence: TGTGCTAGTAGCAACTCCAACTATGGCTACACCTTC. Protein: CASSNSNYGYTF.

The CDR3, as DNA: TGTGCCAGCAGTTTAGGTTTGCCAGGCGGTGGCTACACCTTC. It codes for CASSLGLPGGGYTF. The rearrangement joins TRBV27 to TRBJ1-2; D not certain. Deletions cut 2 bases from V and 7 bases from J, with 14 bases between. The CDR3 consists of 14 residues. Germline V CDR1 and CDR2: MNHEY, SMNVEV (reference sequence).

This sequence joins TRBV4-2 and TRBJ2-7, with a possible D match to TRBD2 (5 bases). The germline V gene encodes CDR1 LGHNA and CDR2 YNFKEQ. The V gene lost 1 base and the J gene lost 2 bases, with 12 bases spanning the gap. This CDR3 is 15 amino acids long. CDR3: CASSQAASGAYEQYF. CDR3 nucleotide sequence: TGTGCCAGCAGCCAAGCAGCCAGCGGAGCCTACGAGCAGTACTTC.

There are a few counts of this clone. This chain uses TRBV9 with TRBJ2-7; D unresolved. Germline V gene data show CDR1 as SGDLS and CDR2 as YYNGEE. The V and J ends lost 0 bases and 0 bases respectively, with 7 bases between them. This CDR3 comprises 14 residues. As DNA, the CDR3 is TGTGCCAGCAGCGTAGTATCGAGCTCCTACGAGCAGTACTTC. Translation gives CASSVVSSSYEQYF.

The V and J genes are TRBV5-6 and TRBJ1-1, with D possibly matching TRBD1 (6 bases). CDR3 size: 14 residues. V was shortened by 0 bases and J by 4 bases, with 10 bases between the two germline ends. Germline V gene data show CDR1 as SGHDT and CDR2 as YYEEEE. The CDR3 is CASSLVGGTTEAFF. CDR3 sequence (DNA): TGTGCCAGCAGCTTGGTAGGGGGAACCACTGAAGCTTTCTTT.

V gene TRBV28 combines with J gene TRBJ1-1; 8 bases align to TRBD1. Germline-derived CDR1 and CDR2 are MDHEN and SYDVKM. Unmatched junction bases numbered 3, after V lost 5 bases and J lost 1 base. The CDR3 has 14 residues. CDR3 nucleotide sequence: TGTGCCAGCAGTCCAGGGACAGGGAACACTGAAGCTTTCTTT. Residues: CASSPGTGNTEAFF.

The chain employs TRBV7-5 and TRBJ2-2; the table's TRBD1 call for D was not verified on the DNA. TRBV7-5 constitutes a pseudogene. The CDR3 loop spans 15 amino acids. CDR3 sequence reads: CARPAGTQNTGELFF. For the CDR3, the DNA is TGTGCCAGACCCGCCGGGACACAGAACACCGGGGAGCTGTTTTTT.

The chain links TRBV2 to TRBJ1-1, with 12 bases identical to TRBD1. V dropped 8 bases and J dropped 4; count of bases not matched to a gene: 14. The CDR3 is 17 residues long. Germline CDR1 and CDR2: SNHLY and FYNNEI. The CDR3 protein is CASDTPGQGAYFTEAFF. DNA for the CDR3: TGTGCCAGCGATACCCCGGGACAGGGGGCGTATTTCACTGAAGCTTTCTTT. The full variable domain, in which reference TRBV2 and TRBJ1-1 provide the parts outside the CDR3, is EPEVTQTPSHQVTQMGQEVILRCVPISNHLYFYWYRQILGQKVEFLVSFYNNEISEKSEIFDDQFSVERPDGSNFTLKIRSTKLEDSAMYFCASDTPGQGAYFTEAFFGQGTRLTVV.